This T cell receptor beta chain stems from a study of blood T cell repertoires in COVID-19 (dated by TCRdb to about 2020). Turning to the overall study: Samples covering the acute and convalescent phases of COVID-19 were provided by collaborators in the United States, Italy and Spain. The repertoires were released in a freely available public database intended as a resource for research on the immune response to SARS-CoV-2. Where HLA class I and class II types were available, the types were taken from metadata supplied by the sample provider, not from assay-based typing. The samples were drawn from two sources: the first 160 participants of the ongoing ImmuneRACE study, and 950 to 1,500 subjects contributed by 6 global collaborators. Sample metadata almost always included a de-identified subject ID, COVID-19 status, age in years and sex. The material from the prospective study consisted of cDNA or gDNA derived from T cells, B-cell-depleted T cells, or PBMCs. Subjects who had been exposed to COVID-19, were actively infected with it, or had recovered from it provided the deeply sampled blood TCRbeta repertoires that made up the dataset.

The count of this clone is one. Its specific antigen is unknown. Nothing much larger sits one base from this clone, and base qualities are not available. Overall study results and their limits: Clinical and demographic metadata were provided uncurated, with the amount varying by source and participant.

There are 13 amino acids in the CDR3, from cysteine to phenylalanine inclusive. The sequence is cut down to CDR3 DNA, 39 bases in frame from base 1. CDR1 and CDR2, per the germline V gene (reference sequence), are MNHEY and SMNVEV. For this chain, trimming is 5 bases at the V end and 6 bases at the J end, and the number of junction bases without a gene match is 7. TCRbeta CDR3 regions were amplified from genomic DNA by means of the immunoSEQ Assay, a bias-controlled multiplex PCR. Per the original workflow: Within the assay, amplification of reference gene primers was used to estimate how many nucleated cells each sample contained. To quantify the absolute abundance of each unique TCRbeta CDR3 rearrangement, sequence reads were collapsed and filtered. For each sample, productive Simpson clonality was calculated as the square root of Simpson's diversity index across productive rearrangements. The immuneACCESS repertoire file appears here via TCRdb, limited to in-frame rearrangements. These files lack a portion of the clones; in checked studies, under half of the deficit traces to unresolved V genes, and the cause of the others is not known. The V and J calls and the clone size are those of that table, but D and trimming were determined from the DNA. The sample contains hundreds of thousands of clones, roughly 86% of them found a single time. Of the sample, around 1% falls within the top ten clones.

Participants in the prospective study were enrolled through a virtual design, were aged roughly 18 to 100 years, and lived in approximately 25 United States geographic areas. In the prospective study, cohorts were assigned on the basis of participant-reported clinical history obtained from a screening survey and a study questionnaire. ImmuneRACE Cohort 3 recovered participants were defined by two consecutive negative NP/OP PCR tests, healthcare professional clearance, or symptom resolution. Each participant in the prospective study had whole blood, serum and a nasopharyngeal or oropharyngeal swab collected by mobile phlebotomists. Participants in the prospective study had the option to provide additional blood draws and questionnaires over a 2-month period. Before DNA extraction, prospective study blood samples were shipped either frozen or at room temperature.

The rearranged chain carries TRBV27 and TRBJ2-7; TRBD1 agrees with 7 junctional bases. The sequencing sample was made of PBMCs or T cells enriched from blood (not recorded which). This TCR derives from a woman aged 25 to 39 who had recovered from COVID-19. Read as DNA, the sequence is TGTGCCAGCAGTCAACGCAACAGGGGCGAGCAGTACTTC. The encoded protein is CASSQRNRGEQYF.